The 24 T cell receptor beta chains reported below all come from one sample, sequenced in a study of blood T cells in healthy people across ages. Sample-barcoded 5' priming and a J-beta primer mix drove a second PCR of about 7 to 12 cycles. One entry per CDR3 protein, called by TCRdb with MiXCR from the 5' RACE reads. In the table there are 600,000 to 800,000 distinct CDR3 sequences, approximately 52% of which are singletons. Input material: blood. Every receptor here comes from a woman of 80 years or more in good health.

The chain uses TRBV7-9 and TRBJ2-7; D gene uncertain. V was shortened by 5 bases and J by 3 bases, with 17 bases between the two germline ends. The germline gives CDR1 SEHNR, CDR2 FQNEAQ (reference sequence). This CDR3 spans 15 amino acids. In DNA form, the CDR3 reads TGTGCCAGCAGCCCTCGTCGATGGACGAGCTACGAGCAGTACTTC. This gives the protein CASSPRRWTSYEQYF.

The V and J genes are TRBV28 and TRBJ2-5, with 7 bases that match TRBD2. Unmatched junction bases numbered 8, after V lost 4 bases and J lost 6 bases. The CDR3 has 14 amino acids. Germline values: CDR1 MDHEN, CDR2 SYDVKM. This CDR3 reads CASSSLAAGKTQYF. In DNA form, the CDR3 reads TGTGCCAGCAGTTCCCTCGCAGCGGGAAAGACCCAGTACTTC.

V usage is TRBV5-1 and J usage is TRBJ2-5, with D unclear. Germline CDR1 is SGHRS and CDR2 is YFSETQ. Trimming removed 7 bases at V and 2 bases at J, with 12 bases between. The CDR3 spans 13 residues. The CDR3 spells CASGITTQETQYF. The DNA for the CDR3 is TGCGCCAGCGGCATAACCACTCAAGAGACCCAGTACTTC.

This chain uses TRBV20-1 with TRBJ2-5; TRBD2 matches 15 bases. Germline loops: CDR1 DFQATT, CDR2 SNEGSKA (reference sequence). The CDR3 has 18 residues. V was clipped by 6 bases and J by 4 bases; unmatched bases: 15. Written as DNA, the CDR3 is TGCAGTGCCCCCGGAAGCGGACTAGCGGGGGGGCCGGTAGAGACCCAGTACTTC. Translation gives CSAPGSGLAGGPVETQYF.

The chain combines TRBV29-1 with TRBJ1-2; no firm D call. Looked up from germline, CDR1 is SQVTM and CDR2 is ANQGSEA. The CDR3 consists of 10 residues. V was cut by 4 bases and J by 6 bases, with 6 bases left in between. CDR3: CSVGMDGYTF. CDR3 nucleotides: TGCAGCGTTGGAATGGATGGCTACACCTTC.

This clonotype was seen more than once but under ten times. The CDR3 sequence is CASSDPGITDTQYF. CDR3 bases: TGTGCCAGCAGCGACCCCGGGATCACAGATACGCAGTATTTT. The gene calls are TRBV3-1 and TRBJ2-3, with TRBD2 as a possible D gene (5 bases). The CDR3 runs 14 residues. The V gene lost 5 bases and the J gene lost 2 bases, with 11 bases spanning the gap. Per germline, CDR1 LGHDT and CDR2 YNNKEL (reference sequence).

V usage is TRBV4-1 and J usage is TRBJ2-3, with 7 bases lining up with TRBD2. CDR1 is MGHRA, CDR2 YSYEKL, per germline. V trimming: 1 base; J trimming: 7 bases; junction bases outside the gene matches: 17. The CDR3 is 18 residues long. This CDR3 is CASSQGSTRLATIHTQYF. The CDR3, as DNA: TGCGCCAGCAGCCAAGGAAGCACACGACTAGCAACCATACATACGCAGTATTTT.

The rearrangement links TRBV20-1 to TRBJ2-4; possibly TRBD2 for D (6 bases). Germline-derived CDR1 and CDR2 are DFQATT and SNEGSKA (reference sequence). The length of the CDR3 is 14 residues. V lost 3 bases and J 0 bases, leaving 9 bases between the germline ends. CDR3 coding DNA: TGCAGTGCTAGCCCCGGGGGAGCCAAAAACATTCAGTACTTC. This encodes CSASPGGAKNIQYF.

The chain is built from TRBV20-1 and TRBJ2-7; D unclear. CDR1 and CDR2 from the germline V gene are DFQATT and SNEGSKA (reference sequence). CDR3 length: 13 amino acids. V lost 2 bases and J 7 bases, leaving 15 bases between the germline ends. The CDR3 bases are TGCAGTGCTAGATTGTTGGAGTACAATGAGCAGTACTTC. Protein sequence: CSARLLEYNEQYF.

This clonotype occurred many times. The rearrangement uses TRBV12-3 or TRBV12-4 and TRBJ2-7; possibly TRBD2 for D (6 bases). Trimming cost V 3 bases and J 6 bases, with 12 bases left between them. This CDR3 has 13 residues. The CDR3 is CASSFGSNLEQYF. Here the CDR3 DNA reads TGTGCCAGCAGTTTCGGGAGCAACCTCGAGCAGTACTTC.

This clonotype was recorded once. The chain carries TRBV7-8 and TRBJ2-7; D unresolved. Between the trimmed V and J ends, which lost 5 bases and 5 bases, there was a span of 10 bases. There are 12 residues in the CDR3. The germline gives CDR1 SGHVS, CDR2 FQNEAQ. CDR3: CASSPVINEQYF. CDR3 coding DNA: TGTGCCAGCAGCCCCGTTATCAACGAGCAGTACTTC.

Written as DNA, the CDR3 is TGTGCCTGGAGTGGACTAGAGGGAAACATTCAGTACTTC. Translated: CAWSGLEGNIQYF. This chain links TRBV30 with TRBJ2-4; tentatively, D is TRBD2 (6 bases). CDR1 and CDR2 (germline): GTSNPN, SVGIG (reference sequence). CDR3 length equals 13 residues. V was shortened by 1 base and J by 6 bases, with 10 bases between the two germline ends.

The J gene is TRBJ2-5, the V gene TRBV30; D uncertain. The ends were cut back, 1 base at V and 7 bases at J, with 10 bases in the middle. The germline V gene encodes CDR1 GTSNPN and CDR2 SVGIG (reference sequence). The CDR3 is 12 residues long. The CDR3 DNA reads TGTGCCTGGAGTGCCAACCGCGGGACCCAGTACTTC. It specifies CAWSANRGTQYF.

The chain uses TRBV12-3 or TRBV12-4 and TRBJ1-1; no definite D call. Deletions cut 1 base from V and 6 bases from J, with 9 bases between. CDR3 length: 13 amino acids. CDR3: CASSLGSYAEAFF. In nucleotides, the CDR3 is TGTGCCAGCAGTTTAGGTTCGTACGCTGAAGCTTTCTTT.

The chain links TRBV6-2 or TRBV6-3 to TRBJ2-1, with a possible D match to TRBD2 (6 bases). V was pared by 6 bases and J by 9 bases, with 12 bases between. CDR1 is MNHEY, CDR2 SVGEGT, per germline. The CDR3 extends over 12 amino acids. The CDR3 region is CASRGGAGEQFF. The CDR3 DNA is TGTGCCAGCAGGGGAGGTGCGGGTGAGCAGTTCTTC.

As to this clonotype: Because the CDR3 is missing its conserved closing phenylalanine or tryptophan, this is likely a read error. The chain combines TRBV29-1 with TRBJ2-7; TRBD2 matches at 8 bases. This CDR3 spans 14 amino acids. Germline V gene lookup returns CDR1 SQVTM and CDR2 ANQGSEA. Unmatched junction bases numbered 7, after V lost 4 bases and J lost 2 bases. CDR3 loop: CSVGAGTSPYEQYL. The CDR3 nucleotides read TGCAGCGTTGGTGCCGGGACTAGTCCCTACGAGCAGTACTTA.

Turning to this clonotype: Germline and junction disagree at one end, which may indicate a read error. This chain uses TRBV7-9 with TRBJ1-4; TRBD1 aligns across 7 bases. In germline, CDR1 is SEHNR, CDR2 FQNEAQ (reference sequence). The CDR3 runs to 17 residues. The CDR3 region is CASSLGQGDRANEKLSF. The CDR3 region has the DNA TGTGCCAGCAGCTTAGGACAGGGAGACCGGGCTAATGAAAAACTGTCTTTT. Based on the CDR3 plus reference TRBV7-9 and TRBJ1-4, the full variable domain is DTGVSQNPRHKITKRGQNVTFRCDPISEHNRLYWYRQTLGQGPEFLTYFQNEAQLEKSRLLSDRFSAERPKGSFSTLEIQRTEQGDSAMYLCASSLGQGDRANEKLSFGSGTQLSVL.

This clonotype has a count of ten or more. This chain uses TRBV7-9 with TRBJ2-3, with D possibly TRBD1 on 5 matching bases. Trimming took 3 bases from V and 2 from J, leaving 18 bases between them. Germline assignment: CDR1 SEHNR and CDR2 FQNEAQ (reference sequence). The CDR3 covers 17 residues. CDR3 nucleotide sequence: TGTGCCAGCAGCTTTTCTACCACAGGTCCAAACACAGATACGCAGTATTTT. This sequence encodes CASSFSTTGPNTDTQYF.

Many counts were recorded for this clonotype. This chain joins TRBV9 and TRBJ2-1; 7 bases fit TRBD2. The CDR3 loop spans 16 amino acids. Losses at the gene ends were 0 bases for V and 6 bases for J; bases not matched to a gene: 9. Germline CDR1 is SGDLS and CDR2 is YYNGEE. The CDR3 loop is CASSVDVTSRTNEQFF. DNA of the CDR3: TGTGCCAGCAGCGTAGACGTGACTAGCCGCACCAATGAGCAGTTCTTC.

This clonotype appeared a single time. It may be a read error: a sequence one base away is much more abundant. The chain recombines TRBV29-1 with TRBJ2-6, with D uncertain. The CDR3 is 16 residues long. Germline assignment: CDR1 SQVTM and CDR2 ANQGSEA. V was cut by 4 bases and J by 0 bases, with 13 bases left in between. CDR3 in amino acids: CSVVGRFASGANVLTF. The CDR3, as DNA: TGCAGCGTTGTAGGCAGGTTCGCCTCTGGGGCCAACGTCCTGACTTTC.

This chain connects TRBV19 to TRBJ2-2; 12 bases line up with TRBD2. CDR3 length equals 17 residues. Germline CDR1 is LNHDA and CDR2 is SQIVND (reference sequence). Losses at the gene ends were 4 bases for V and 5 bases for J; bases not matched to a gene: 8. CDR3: CASSTQTSGRQTGELFF. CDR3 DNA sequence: TGTGCCAGTAGTACGCAGACTAGCGGGAGACAAACCGGGGAGCTGTTTTTT.

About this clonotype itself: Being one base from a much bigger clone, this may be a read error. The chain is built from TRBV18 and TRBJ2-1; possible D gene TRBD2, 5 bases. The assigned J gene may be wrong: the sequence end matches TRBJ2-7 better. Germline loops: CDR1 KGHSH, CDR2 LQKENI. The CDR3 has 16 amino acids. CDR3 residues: CASSPDGVSSYNEQYF. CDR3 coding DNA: TGTGCCAGCTCACCGGACGGGGTTAGCTCCTACAATGAGCAGTACTTC.

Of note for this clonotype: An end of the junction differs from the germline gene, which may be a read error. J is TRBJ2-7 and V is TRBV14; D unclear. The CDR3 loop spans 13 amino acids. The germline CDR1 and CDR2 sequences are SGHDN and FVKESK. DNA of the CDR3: TGTGCCAGCAGCCAATGGGAAGGGAAAGAGCAGTCCTTC. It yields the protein CASSQWEGKEQSF.

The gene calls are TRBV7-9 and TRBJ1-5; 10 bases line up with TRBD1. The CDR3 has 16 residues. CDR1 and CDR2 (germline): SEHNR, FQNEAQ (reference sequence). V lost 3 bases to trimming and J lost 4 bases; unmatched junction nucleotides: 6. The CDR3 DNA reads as TGTGCCAGCAGCTTCGGGACAGGGGATCTGAATCAGCCCCAGCATTTT. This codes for CASSFGTGDLNQPQHF.